These T cell receptor beta chains were read from a single sample in a study of identical twins. MiXCR, applied by TCRdb to the 5' RACE reads, yields one record per CDR3 protein. In the table there are fewer than 350,000 distinct CDR3 sequences, 8% to 9% of which are singletons. These data were likewise used in another study, on yellow fever vaccine responses in identical twins.

Sequenced input: memory (CD45RO+) T cells sorted from blood. These TCRs come from a woman between 18 and 29 years old in good health. Each CDR3 is given with its conserved first and last residue. D genes are given only for firm matches. Some rows have no size entry. The others give once, few or many, or a class for an expanded clone.

cdr3_aa	cdr3_nt	d_call	clone_size	v_call	j_call
CASSPSYRPSPRNNEQFF	TGTGCCAGCAGTCCCTCCTACCGACCGAGCCCCCGCAACAATGAGCAGTTCTTC	-	-	TRBV2	TRBJ2-1
CASSSEGLPGAGEAFF	TGTGCCAGCAGCTCCGAAGGCCTGCCGGGAGCAGGTGAAGCTTTCTTT	-	-	TRBV5-5	TRBJ1-1
CASSSGQALNNSPLHF	TGTGCCAGCAGTTCCGGACAGGCCTTGAATAATTCACCCCTCCACTTT	TRBD1	few	TRBV6-5	TRBJ1-6
CAIRPGTGGNEQYF	TGTGCCATCAGACCCGGGACAGGGGGCAACGAGCAGTACTTC	TRBD1	-	TRBV10-3	TRBJ2-7
CASSGQGLPGETQYF	TGTGCCAGCAGTGGACAGGGGCTACCCGGAGAGACCCAGTACTTC	TRBD1	few	TRBV2	TRBJ2-5
CASEKWGVGETQYF	TGTGCCAGCGAAAAGTGGGGGGTAGGAGAGACCCAGTACTTC	-	many	TRBV28	TRBJ2-5
CSMSEDGPYGYTF	TGCAGTATGTCAGAGGATGGCCCTTATGGCTACACCTTC	-	many	TRBV29-1	TRBJ1-2
CASEDGNTEAFF	TGTGCCAGCGAGGACGGGAACACTGAAGCTTTCTTT	-	few	TRBV6-4	TRBJ1-1
CASSLTGYNSPLHF	TGTGCCAGCAGTTTAACAGGGTATAATTCACCCCTCCACTTT	-	many	TRBV27	TRBJ1-6
CASSSSHGGLNYGYTF	TGTGCCAGCAGCTCCTCCCATGGGGGGCTTAACTATGGCTACACCTTC	-	-	TRBV7-6	TRBJ1-2
CASSLRPASGEQFF	TGTGCCAGCAGTCTACGTCCTGCTAGCGGTGAGCAGTTCTTC	TRBD2	many	TRBV27	TRBJ2-1
CASSTGFEQYF	TGTGCCAGCTCGACAGGGTTCGAGCAGTACTTC	TRBD1	-	TRBV18	TRBJ2-7
CAISSGTNYGYTF	TGTGCCATCAGCTCCGGGACAAACTATGGCTACACCTTC	-	many	TRBV10-3	TRBJ1-2
CASSLGLAGGWSYNEQFF	TGTGCCAGCAGCCTGGGACTAGCGGGAGGATGGTCCTACAATGAGCAGTTCTTC	TRBD2	few	TRBV12-3/TRBV12-4	TRBJ2-1
CASSRESSGANVLTF	TGCGCCAGCAGCCGTGAAAGCTCTGGGGCCAACGTCCTGACTTTC	-	few	TRBV10-2	TRBJ2-6
CASSQTNYGYTF	TGTGCCAGCAGCCAGACTAACTATGGCTACACCTTC	-	many	TRBV3-1	TRBJ1-2
CSAFREGNTEAFF	TGCAGTGCCTTCAGGGAGGGTAACACTGAAGCTTTCTTT	-	many	TRBV20-1	TRBJ1-1
CASSTSTGDYGYTF	TGCGCCAGCAGTACCTCGACAGGGGACTATGGCTACACCTTC	TRBD1	many	TRBV5-1	TRBJ1-2
CASSQRTGADTQYF	TGTGCCAGCAGCCAGAGGACAGGGGCAGATACGCAGTATTTT	TRBD1	many	TRBV3-1	TRBJ2-3
CATSEGGSGSTDTQYF	TGTGCCACCAGTGAAGGCGGGAGTGGGAGCACAGATACGCAGTATTTT	TRBD2	-	TRBV24-1	TRBJ2-3
CASSYLAGVLGEQFF	TGTGCCAGCAGTTACTTAGCGGGGGTTCTAGGTGAGCAGTTCTTC	TRBD2	many	TRBV6-2/TRBV6-3	TRBJ2-1
CSARERLAGYTDTQYF	TGCAGTGCTAGAGAACGACTAGCGGGGTACACAGATACGCAGTATTTT	TRBD2	many	TRBV20-1	TRBJ2-3
CASSPPSSRGTGELFF	TGTGCCAGCAGCCCACCGTCGAGCCGGGGCACCGGGGAGCTGTTTTTT	-	-	TRBV3-1	TRBJ2-2
CASSLGRGERETQYF	TGTGCCAGCAGTTTGGGCAGAGGGGAAAGAGAGACCCAGTACTTC	-	-	TRBV12-3/TRBV12-4	TRBJ2-5
CASSYGVDWDTQYF	TGTGCCAGCAGTTACGGGGTAGATTGGGATACGCAGTATTTT	-	many	TRBV6-5	TRBJ2-3
CASTPGGKLYEQYF	TGTGCCAGCACCCCGGGGGGGAAACTCTACGAGCAGTACTTC	TRBD2	few	TRBV12-3/TRBV12-4	TRBJ2-7
CASGALGTSGRNEQFF	TGTGCCAGCGGGGCCCTTGGGACTAGCGGGAGGAATGAGCAGTTCTTC	TRBD2	-	TRBV12-3/TRBV12-4	TRBJ2-1
CSAHPNINNSPLHF	TGCAGTGCTCATCCGAACATAAATAATTCACCCCTCCACTTT	-	many	TRBV20-1	TRBJ1-6
CASSVHLGQNTEAFF	TGTGCCAGCAGCGTACACCTCGGACAGAACACTGAAGCTTTCTTT	-	-	TRBV9	TRBJ1-1